These T cell receptor beta chains were read from a single sample in a study of naive and memory T cell subsets. A single record per CDR3 protein comes from TCRdb applying MiXCR to the UMI-ligation and nested PCR reads. The sample lists 95,000 to 150,000 distinct CDR3 sequences, 36% seen once, with roughly 0.86% in the top ten. Sequencing was done on a sample of central memory CD4+ T cells from blood. These receptors were collected from a human donor in good health. The CDR3 runs from the conserved cysteine through the conserved F or W. A D gene is named only where the DNA matches it firmly. Only some rows state a clone size, as once, few, many or a class for expanded clones.

>TRBV18|.|TRBJ1-4|few
CASSPQESSVEKLFF
TGTGCCAGCTCACCGCAAGAATCCTCCGTCGAAAAACTGTTTTTT
>TRBV6-4|.|TRBJ2-3|.
CASSPLGVPTDTQYF
TGTGCCAGCAGCCCCCTTGGGGTCCCCACAGATACGCAGTATTTT
>TRBV9|TRBD2|TRBJ2-7|once
CASSGSSRLAAHEQYF
TGTGCCAGCAGCGGAAGTAGTAGACTAGCTGCACACGAGCAGTACTTC
>TRBV5-1|TRBD1|TRBJ2-2|few
CASSPADRGRRVGELFF
TGCGCCAGCAGTCCGGCTGACAGGGGGCGAAGGGTCGGGGAGCTGTTTTTT
>TRBV25-1|TRBD1|TRBJ2-7|many
CASSKPGQGAYEQYF
TGTGCCAGCAGTAAGCCGGGACAGGGGGCCTACGAGCAGTACTTC
>TRBV27|.|TRBJ1-4|.
CASSATGRTNEKLFF
TGTGCCAGCAGTGCGACAGGACGGACTAATGAAAAACTGTTTTTT
>TRBV9|.|TRBJ1-2|.
CASSPVVGSRYTF
TGTGCCAGCAGCCCTGTAGTGGGCAGCCGCTACACCTTC
>TRBV15|TRBD1|TRBJ2-2|.
CATSRTGIGTGELFF
TGTGCCACCAGCAGGACAGGGATCGGCACCGGGGAGCTGTTTTTT
>TRBV5-5|.|TRBJ2-1|few
CASTLAMRSRGFNEQFF
TGTGCCAGCACCTTGGCCATGCGGAGCAGGGGCTTCAATGAGCAGTTCTTC
>TRBV7-9|.|TRBJ2-7|.
CASSGWGRGTYEQYF
TGTGCCAGCAGCGGATGGGGACGGGGAACCTACGAGCAGTACTTC
>TRBV4-1|TRBD2|TRBJ2-7|.
CASSRGRAETSGWYEQYF
TGCGCCAGCAGCCGGGGAAGAGCTGAGACTAGCGGTTGGTACGAGCAGTACTTC
>TRBV5-1|TRBD2|TRBJ2-2|few
CASSSWTSGSAGELFF
TGCGCCAGCAGCTCCTGGACTAGCGGGAGTGCCGGGGAGCTGTTTTTT
>TRBV6-5|.|TRBJ2-3|.
CASTGEDDTQYF
TGTGCCAGCACCGGGGAAGACGATACGCAGTATTTT
>TRBV20-1|TRBD2|TRBJ2-1|.
CSARGIAGVNEQFF
TGCAGTGCTAGAGGGATAGCGGGAGTCAATGAGCAGTTCTTC
>TRBV3-1|TRBD1|TRBJ2-5|.
CASSFLGQKETQYF
TGTGCCAGCAGTTTTCTGGGACAGAAAGAGACCCAGTACTTC